This passage covers 17 T cell receptor beta chains from one sample sequenced in a study of cytomegalovirus exposure and HLA in healthy donors. This PCR relied on a set of 60 Vbeta primers and 13 Jbeta primers. Data came from immunoSEQ multiplex PCR; TCRdb stores just in-frame clones and leaves some out. The table lists some 150,000 clones, 60% to 85% of them singletons. Sample: PBMCs. The origin of the receptors is a man aged 40-49 years in good health and CMV-seropositive.

This chain uses TRBV9 with TRBJ2-7; D may be TRBD1 (6 bases). Germline-derived CDR1 and CDR2 are SGDLS and YYNGEE. The CDR3 is made up of 14 amino acids. Between the trimmed V and J ends, which lost 0 bases and 4 bases, there was a span of 11 bases. CDR3 DNA sequence: TGTGCCAGCAGCGTAGAACAGGGTGCGTACGAGCAGTACTTC. Encoded protein: CASSVEQGAYEQYF.

The chain employs TRBV13 and TRBJ1-6, with TRBD1 identical over 8 bases. The CDR3 consists of 15 residues. Germline V gene data show CDR1 as PRHDT and CDR2 as FYEKMQ (reference sequence). V was pared by 3 bases and J by 10 bases, with 8 bases of the junction left unmatched. The CDR3 region has the DNA TGTGCCAGCAGCTTGATGGACAGGGCGTACTCACCCCTCCACTTT. This sequence encodes CASSLMDRAYSPLHF.

Only one count was recorded for this clone. The genes are TRBV6-1 and TRBJ2-1; tentative D call: TRBD2 (6 bases). Trimming took 10 bases from V and 7 from J, leaving 14 bases between them. Germline-derived CDR1 and CDR2 are MNHNS and SASEGT. CDR3 length: 12 amino acids. Written as DNA, the CDR3 is TGTGCCACCCAATGGGGGGAAAATGAGCAGTTCTTC. As protein: CATQWGENEQFF.

CDR3 in DNA: TGCAGCGCCGGGACTCCACAAGAGACCCAGTACTTC. It is translated as CSAGTPQETQYF. The chain carries TRBV29-1 and TRBJ2-5; a weak D match, TRBD2 (6 bases). Germline V gene data show CDR1 as SQVTM and CDR2 as ANQGSEA. The ends were cut back, 7 bases at V and 2 bases at J, with 11 bases in the middle. There are 12 residues in the CDR3. Looking up the rest from reference TRBV29-1 and TRBJ2-5 gives the full variable domain: SAVISQKPSRDICQRGTSLTIQCQVDSQVTMMFWYRQQPGQSLTLIATANQGSEATYESGFVIDKFPISRPNLTFSTLTVSNMSPEDSSIYLCSAGTPQETQYFGPGTRLLVL.

The rearrangement uses TRBV2 and TRBJ1-2; D gene ambiguous. Germline CDR1 SNHLY, CDR2 FYNNEI. V was clipped by 7 bases and J by 10 bases, with 22 bases between them. This CDR3 region has 14 residues. The CDR3 loop is CASNVNSGLGDYTF. The CDR3 bases are TGTGCCAGCAATGTAAACTCTGGACTAGGAGACTACACCTTC. Looking up the rest from reference TRBV2 and TRBJ1-2 gives the full variable domain: EPEVTQTPSHQVTQMGQEVILRCVPISNHLYFYWYRQILGQKVEFLVSFYNNEISEKSEIFDDQFSVERPDGSNFTLKIRSTKLEDSAMYFCASNVNSGLGDYTFGSGTRLTVV.

This chain connects TRBV5-4 to TRBJ1-5; D gene unclear. The germline gives CDR1 SGHNT, CDR2 YYREEE (reference sequence). Deletions cut 4 bases from V and 0 bases from J, with 11 bases between. The CDR3 is 15 residues long. DNA of the CDR3: TGTGCCAGCAGCCTTAGGCCGGGTAGCAATCAGCCCCAGCATTTT. Its translation is CASSLRPGSNQPQHF.

The genes are TRBV6-1 and TRBJ2-7, with a tentative D call TRBD1 (6 bases). This CDR3 has 12 residues. The V end was cut by 9 bases, the J end by 2 bases, with 11 bases between. Germline-derived CDR1 and CDR2 are MNHNS and SASEGT. Written as DNA, the CDR3 is TGTGCCAGTTGGGACACGGCCTACGAGCAGTACTTC. Protein sequence: CASWDTAYEQYF.

V is TRBV2 and J is TRBJ2-1, with 9 bases matching TRBD2. J gave up 4 bases and V 6 bases, and 4 bases lay outside the gene matches. There are 14 residues in the CDR3. The germline V gene encodes CDR1 SNHLY and CDR2 FYNNEI. CDR3 in DNA: TGTGCCAGCAGAGCGGGAGGTGCTTACAATGAGCAGTTCTTC. Amino acid sequence: CASRAGGAYNEQFF.

The chain couples TRBV6-1 to TRBJ1-2; a weak D match, TRBD1 (5 bases). The length of the CDR3 is 15 residues. The V gene's germline CDR1 is MNHNS and CDR2 SASEGT. V lost 2 bases and J 3 bases, leaving 13 bases between the germline ends. CDR3 nucleotides: TGTGCCAGCAGTGAAAGTCATAGCAGGGACTATGGCTACACCTTC. Protein: CASSESHSRDYGYTF.

The genes are TRBV18 and TRBJ1-5; 7 positions agree with TRBD1. Germline V gene data show CDR1 as KGHSH and CDR2 as LQKENI. Unmatched junction bases numbered 2, after V lost 1 base and J lost 5 bases. The CDR3 is 14 amino acids. The CDR3: CASSPRQGDQPQHF. DNA for the CDR3: TGTGCCAGCTCACCACGACAGGGCGATCAGCCCCAGCATTTT.

The chain combines TRBV6-5 with TRBJ2-1; 13 positions agree with TRBD2. CDR1 and CDR2 (germline): MNHEY, SVGAGI. V shed 5 bases and J 10 bases; nucleotides not matched to a gene: 5. CDR3 size: 14 residues. CDR3 region: CASSKGLAGLEQFF. In nucleotides, the CDR3 is TGTGCCAGCAGTAAGGGACTAGCGGGATTAGAGCAGTTCTTC.

The V and J genes are TRBV18 and TRBJ2-7, with TRBD2 identical over 11 bases. CDR1 and CDR2 from the germline V gene are KGHSH and LQKENI. The CDR3 loop spans 19 amino acids. V shed 3 bases, J shed 0 bases, and the junction held 13 bases outside the gene matches. The DNA for the CDR3 is TGTGCCAGCTCACCCCCTGGTTTAGCGGGAGGGATCGGCTCCTACGAGCAGTACTTC. Translated, it gives CASSPPGLAGGIGSYEQYF.

The chain is built from TRBV14 and TRBJ1-1; D call uncertain. The CDR3 is made up of 13 amino acids. The V end lost 0 bases, the J end lost 5 bases, and 7 bases lay between the germline ends. Germline CDR1 reads SGHDN; CDR2 reads FVKESK. CDR3 coding DNA: TGTGCCAGCAGCCAAGAGGGGAGGACTGAAGCTTTCTTT. Translation: CASSQEGRTEAFF. Together with reference TRBV14 and TRBJ1-1, the CDR3 gives the full variable domain: EAGVTQFPSHSVIEKGQTVTLRCDPISGHDNLYWYRRVMGKEIKFLLHFVKESKQDESGMPNNRFLAERTGGTYSTLKVQPAELEDSGVYFCASSQEGRTEAFFGQGTRLTVV.

The V gene is TRBV18, the J gene TRBJ1-1, with D possibly TRBD1 on 6 matching bases. V was trimmed by 6 bases and J by 4 bases, leaving 21 bases between them. Germline CDR1 reads KGHSH; CDR2 reads LQKENI. The CDR3 sequence is 16 residues long. The CDR3 sequence: CASSQRGGGASTEAFF. CDR3 in DNA: TGTGCCAGCTCCCAACGGGGTGGGGGGGCGAGCACTGAAGCTTTCTTT.

The J gene is TRBJ2-1, the V gene TRBV6-5, with 8 bases matching TRBD1. This CDR3 spans 14 amino acids. V shed 7 bases, J shed 7 bases, and the junction held 9 bases outside the gene matches. Per germline, CDR1 MNHEY and CDR2 SVGAGI. This CDR3 is CASKQDREGNEQFF. The CDR3 coding sequence is TGTGCCAGCAAACAGGACAGGGAAGGTAATGAGCAGTTCTTC.

This clone was recorded a few times. The chain employs TRBV6-1 and TRBJ1-1, with D maybe TRBD1 (6 bases). The CDR3 is 14 amino acids. Per the germline V gene, CDR1 is MNHNS and CDR2 is SASEGT. Between the trimmed V and J ends, which lost 4 bases and 5 bases, there was a span of 14 bases. The CDR3 DNA reads TGTGCCAGCAGTGTTTCCACAGGGAAGACTGAAGCTTTCTTT. It is translated as CASSVSTGKTEAFF.

This chain connects TRBV30 to TRBJ1-5; a possible D gene is TRBD1 (6 bases). The CDR3 has 15 residues. CDR1 and CDR2 (germline): GTSNPN, SVGIG (reference sequence). Trimming took off 3 bases at V and 7 bases at J, with 19 bases between the two ends. CDR3 sequence (DNA): TGTGCCTGGAGCCTTGGGGGCGTGAGGGGACAGCCCCAGCATTTT. Amino acid sequence: CAWSLGGVRGQPQHF.